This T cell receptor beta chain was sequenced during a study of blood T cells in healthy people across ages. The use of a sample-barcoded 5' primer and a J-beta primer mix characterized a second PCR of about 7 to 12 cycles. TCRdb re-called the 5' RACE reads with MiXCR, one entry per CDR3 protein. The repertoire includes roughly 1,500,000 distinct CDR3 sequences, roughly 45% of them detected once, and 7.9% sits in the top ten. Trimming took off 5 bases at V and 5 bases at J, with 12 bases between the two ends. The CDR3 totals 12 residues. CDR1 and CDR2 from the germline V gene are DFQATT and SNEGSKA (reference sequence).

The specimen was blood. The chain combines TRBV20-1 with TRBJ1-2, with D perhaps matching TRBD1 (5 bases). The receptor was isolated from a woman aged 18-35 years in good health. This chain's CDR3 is CSAPQGGYGYTF. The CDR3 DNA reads TGCAGTGCTCCTCAGGGAGGGTATGGCTACACCTTC.